This T cell receptor beta chain was obtained from a study of CD8+ T cells in alopecia areata. The sequencing template was cDNA reverse transcribed from extracted RNA. Produced via immunoSEQ multiplex PCR; TCRdb's table is partial and in-frame only. The data hold about 69,000 clones, with approximately 61% observed a single time. Patients with alopecia areata provided lesional scalp punch biopsies as well as peripheral blood. Germline V gene data show CDR1 as MNHNY and CDR2 as SVGAGI (reference sequence). The V gene end was trimmed by 6 bases and the J gene end by 4 bases; junction bases not matched to a gene: 7. The CDR3 spans 15 residues.

The TCR was taken from a human donor with alopecia areata. The input for sequencing was CD8+ T cells sorted from blood, taken at week 0. The rearrangement uses TRBV6-6 and TRBJ2-7, with 12 bases that match TRBD2. Here the CDR3 DNA reads TGTGCCAGCAGCCCTGGACTAGCGGGGAGATACGAGCAGTACTTC. This codes for CASSPGLAGRYEQYF.